This is a list of T cell receptor beta chains from one sample in a study of T cell responses to AZD1222 COVID-19 vaccine. Profiled with immunoSEQ multiplex PCR; TCRdb holds only in-frame clones, not every one. The table shows around 190,000 clones, with just over 90% occurring only once. The source material was peripheral blood, sampled 28 days after the second AZD1222 dose. These TCRs come from an adult who received the AZD1222 COVID-19 vaccine. Both conserved end residues are part of each CDR3. D genes are given only for firm matches. Expanded clones are given a class, and other clones once, few, many or no size at all.

D	size	V	J	DNA	CDR3
TRBD1	few	TRBV7-2	TRBJ1-5	TGTGCCAGCAGCCAGGGACAGCCTAATCAGCCCCAGCATTTT	CASSQGQPNQPQHF
.	.	TRBV7-3	TRBJ1-1	TGTGCCAGCAGCTTACAGATGAACACTGAAGCTTTCTTT	CASSLQMNTEAFF
TRBD2	.	TRBV27	TRBJ2-3	TGTGCCAGCAGTTCCCGGGGACTAGCGGTGATCACAGATACGCAGTATTTT	CASSSRGLAVITDTQYF
.	.	TRBV5-1	TRBJ1-1	TGCGCCAGCACTTTATCGGGAGGACACACTGAAGCTTTCTTT	CASTLSGGHTEAFF
.	.	TRBV5-5	TRBJ1-1	TGTGCCAGCAGCTTGGGTGCGGCGAACACTGAAGCTTTCTTT	CASSLGAANTEAFF
.	.	TRBV7-8	TRBJ2-3	TGTGCCAGCAGCCCAGGTGGGAGCATCCCAGATACGCAGTATTTT	CASSPGGSIPDTQYF
.	.	TRBV18	TRBJ1-1	TGTGCCAGCTCACCCCGGCTCTCGGGGGACACTGAAGCTTTCTTT	CASSPRLSGDTEAFF
.	.	TRBV30	TRBJ2-7	TGTGCCTGGAGTGCCGGAGGACGTCCTTTTTTCTCCTACGAGCAGTACTTC	CAWSAGGRPFFSYEQYF
TRBD2	.	TRBV4-2	TRBJ2-3	TGTGCCAGCAGCCAAGATCTCAGCGGGAGGGCCCCAGATACGCAGTATTTT	CASSQDLSGRAPDTQYF
.	once	TRBV9	TRBJ2-7	TGTGCCAGCAGCGTAGGGCAGGGTATGCACGAGCAGTACTTC	CASSVGQGMHEQYF
.	.	TRBV14	TRBJ1-3	TGTGCCAGCAGCCCTCGACGGGGAACTGGAAACACCATATATTTT	CASSPRRGTGNTIYF
TRBD1	.	TRBV19	TRBJ1-1	TGTGCCAGTAGTACCCACAGGGGACAGAACACTGAAGCTTTCTTT	CASSTHRGQNTEAFF
.	.	TRBV6-2/TRBV6-3	TRBJ2-2	TGTGCCAGCAGCCTACAGGGGAACACCGGGGAGCTGTTTTTT	CASSLQGNTGELFF
.	.	TRBV2	TRBJ1-3	TGTGCCAGCAGTAAACGGGATTCTGGAAACACCATATATTTT	CASSKRDSGNTIYF
.	.	TRBV12-3/TRBV12-4	TRBJ2-1	TGTGCCAGCGTCCTCAGCTCCTACAATGAGCAGTTCTTC	CASVLSSYNEQFF
TRBD1	once	TRBV6-2/TRBV6-3	TRBJ1-2	TGTGCCAGCAGTCGACCGGGACAGGCGATTAACTATGGCTACACCTTC	CASSRPGQAINYGYTF
.	once	TRBV19	TRBJ1-1	TGTGCCAGTAAACAGGCCAACACTGAAGCTTTCTTT	CASKQANTEAFF
.	.	TRBV4-1	TRBJ2-4	TGCGCCAGCAACGATAATCAGATTGCCAAAAACATTCAGTACTTC	CASNDNQIAKNIQYF
TRBD1	.	TRBV2	TRBJ1-4	TGTGCCAGCAGCTCAGGGGGGAGGGAAAAACTGTTTTTT	CASSSGGREKLFF
.	.	TRBV20-1	TRBJ2-2	TGCAGTGCTAAAAACACCGGGGAGCTGTTTTTT	CSAKNTGELFF
.	.	TRBV7-2	TRBJ2-1	TGTGCCAGCAGCTTACTAGTGCGGGGACTCTCCTACAATGAGCAGTTCTTC	CASSLLVRGLSYNEQFF
TRBD2	.	TRBV5-1	TRBJ2-1	TGCGCCAGCAGCTCCCTTTTTGCGGGAGAATCGGGCAATGAGCAGTTCTTC	CASSSLFAGESGNEQFF
.	.	TRBV6-5	TRBJ2-1	TGTGCCAGCAGTTACCGACAGGCTTACAATGAGCAGTTCTTC	CASSYRQAYNEQFF
TRBD2	.	TRBV7-3	TRBJ2-3	TGTGCCAGCAGCCTAGCGGGGCTAAGCACAGATACGCAGTATTTT	CASSLAGLSTDTQYF
.	.	TRBV27	TRBJ2-1	TGTGCCAGCAGTTTTGGGACAACCCACAATGAGCAGTTCTTC	CASSFGTTHNEQFF
TRBD2	.	TRBV27	TRBJ2-1	TGTGCCAGCAGTTTACGAGCGGGAGGAGGTGAGCAGTTCTTC	CASSLRAGGGEQFF
.	.	TRBV29-1	TRBJ1-2	TGCAGCGTTGAAGGCAACTATGGCTACACCTTC	CSVEGNYGYTF
.	few	TRBV25-1	TRBJ2-6	TGTGCCAGCAGTGATCCAAGCTCTGGGGCCAACGTCCTGACTTTC	CASSDPSSGANVLTF
.	.	TRBV12-3/TRBV12-4	TRBJ1-5	TGTGCCAGCACCTGGTTTCGGGATCAGCCCCAGCATTTT	CASTWFRDQPQHF
TRBD1	.	TRBV6-4	TRBJ1-4	TGTGCCAGCAGTGTGGGACAGGGGACTAATGAAAAACTGTTTTTT	CASSVGQGTNEKLFF
.	.	TRBV5-1	TRBJ1-6	TGCGCCAGCAGCTTGGTCCCGTCTCAGGGTTCACCCCTCCACTTT	CASSLVPSQGSPLHF
.	.	TRBV3-1/TRBV3-2	TRBJ2-5	TGTGCCAGCAGCCAAGGGGGAACGGAGACCCAGTACTTC	CASSQGGTETQYF
TRBD1	once	TRBV18	TRBJ2-5	TGTGCCAGCTCACCCATGACAGGGGTTGGGGAGACCCAGTACTTC	CASSPMTGVGETQYF
TRBD1	.	TRBV2	TRBJ1-5	TGTGCCAGCAGTGGAGACAGGGCTAGCAATCAGCCCCAGCATTTT	CASSGDRASNQPQHF
.	.	TRBV28	TRBJ1-1	TGTGCCAGCAGTTGGGTAGGGTTAAGCACTGAAGCTTTCTTT	CASSWVGLSTEAFF
.	.	TRBV28	TRBJ2-7	TGTGCCAGCAGTTTCGCCCCGTCCTACGAGCAGTACTTC	CASSFAPSYEQYF
.	few	TRBV6-6	TRBJ2-1	TGTGCCAGCAGGGACCGGAGAGATGAGCAGTTCTTC	CASRDRRDEQFF
.	.	TRBV27	TRBJ1-2	TGTGCCAGCAGTTTATCGGTCTGGGGGGGCTATGGCTACACCTTC	CASSLSVWGGYGYTF
TRBD1	.	TRBV2	TRBJ2-5	TGTGCCAGCAGGGCGGACAGGGGGCTAGAGACCCAGTACTTC	CASRADRGLETQYF
.	.	TRBV25-1	TRBJ2-7	TGTGCCAGCAGTGGCACAGAAAACCCAATCTACGAGCAGTACTTC	CASSGTENPIYEQYF
TRBD2	.	TRBV10-2	TRBJ2-3	TGCGCCAGCAGTGTCGGGAGACTAGCGGGTCGCACAGATACGCAGTATTTT	CASSVGRLAGRTDTQYF
.	.	TRBV10-3	TRBJ2-1	TGTGCCATCAGTGGGGGGGCAAATGAGCAGTTCTTC	CAISGGANEQFF
.	.	TRBV11-2	TRBJ1-4	TGTGCCAGCAGCTTAGATGGGATCGGGGCAGCGGGGGAAAAACTGTTTTTT	CASSLDGIGAAGEKLFF
.	.	TRBV11-2	TRBJ2-5	TGTGCCAGCAGCTTCTCAGGGGTTCGACAAGAGACCCAGTACTTC	CASSFSGVRQETQYF
TRBD1	.	TRBV5-1	TRBJ2-2	TGCGCCAGCGGGACAGGAGTGGTGAACACCGGGGAGCTGTTTTTT	CASGTGVVNTGELFF
TRBD1	.	TRBV18	TRBJ1-2	TGTGCCAGCTCACTGGGGACAGACAACTATGGCTACACCTTC	CASSLGTDNYGYTF
.	.	TRBV5-1	TRBJ1-3	TGCGCCAGCAGCTGGGGACACCAGGACACCATATATTTT	CASSWGHQDTIYF
.	once	TRBV5-4	TRBJ1-4	TGTGCCAGCAGCCTACGAGGGGCGGGCCCTAATGAAAAACTGTTTTTT	CASSLRGAGPNEKLFF
.	.	TRBV6-6	TRBJ2-7	TGTGCCAGCACCCAGGGAGACGAGCAGTACTTC	CASTQGDEQYF
.	.	TRBV3-1/TRBV3-2	TRBJ1-5	TGTGCCAGCAGCCAAAGACAGGAGGGGCCTCAGCCCCAGCATTTT	CASSQRQEGPQPQHF
TRBD1	.	TRBV3-1/TRBV3-2	TRBJ1-2	TGTGCCAGCAGCCGGGGACAGGGGGGAGGTGGCTACACCTTC	CASSRGQGGGGYTF
.	.	TRBV5-1	TRBJ2-6	TGCGCCAGCACCTACTTAAACAGTGCTGGGGCCAACGTCCTGACTTTC	CASTYLNSAGANVLTF
TRBD1	.	TRBV10-3	TRBJ1-1	TGTGCCACCGGGACAGTGAACACTGAAGCTTTCTTT	CATGTVNTEAFF
TRBD1	.	TRBV5-6	TRBJ2-2	TGTGCCAGCAGCTTTGTTACCCGGGACAGGTCCTACACCGGGGAGCTGTTTTTT	CASSFVTRDRSYTGELFF
.	.	TRBV4-1	TRBJ2-2	TGCGCCAGCAGCCAAGAACTAGCCGCCGGGGAGCTGTTTTTT	CASSQELAAGELFF
TRBD2	.	TRBV4-1	TRBJ2-5	TGCGCCAGCAGCCAAGGGACTAGCGGGGGATTCCAAGAGACCCAGTACTTC	CASSQGTSGGFQETQYF
.	.	TRBV5-1	TRBJ2-1	TGCGCCAGCAGCTTATCGGTCGGGACGCCCACCTACAATGAGCAGTTCTTC	CASSLSVGTPTYNEQFF
TRBD1	.	TRBV19	TRBJ1-4	TGTGCCAGTAGCTGGGGACAGATTTCAACTAATGAAAAACTGTTTTTT	CASSWGQISTNEKLFF
TRBD1	.	TRBV19	TRBJ2-5	TGTGCCAGTAGTATAAGGGGGCGGACAGAGACCCAGTACTTC	CASSIRGRTETQYF